Listed below are T cell receptor beta chains from one sample, sequenced in a study of blood T cell repertoires in COVID-19. TCRdb keeps only in-frame clones here, not all; method: immunoSEQ multiplex PCR. Of some 260,000 clones listed, 88% are singletons. Sequenced sample: peripheral blood. All receptors derive from a woman in her 30s with COVID-19, enrolled during active disease. CDR3s include the opening cysteine and the closing phenylalanine or tryptophan. A D gene is named only where the DNA matches it firmly. Clone size is not always given. Where it is, it says once, few, many or a class for expanded clones.

CDR3aa,CDR3nt,abundance,v_gene,d_gene,j_gene
CASSRSASSYEQYF,TGTGCCAGCAGTAGAAGTGCTAGCTCCTACGAGCAGTACTTC,-,TRBV28,-,TRBJ2-7
CASSSPGTGVRGYTF,TGTGCCAGCAGTTCCCCCGGGACAGGGGTTAGAGGCTACACCTTC,-,TRBV28,TRBD1,TRBJ1-2
CASSPRQGSSGANVLTF,TGTGCCAGCTCACCTCGCCAGGGGAGCTCTGGGGCCAACGTCCTGACTTTC,-,TRBV18,-,TRBJ2-6
CASSFPPAYEQYF,TGTGCCAGCAGTTTCCCCCCCGCCTACGAGCAGTACTTC,-,TRBV28,-,TRBJ2-7
CASSSFGYGTAQETQYF,TGTGCCAGCAGCAGCTTCGGTTACGGGACAGCCCAAGAGACCCAGTACTTC,-,TRBV11-2,TRBD1,TRBJ2-5
CASTQQGGANQPQHF,TGTGCCAGCACCCAACAGGGGGGGGCCAATCAGCCCCAGCATTTT,-,TRBV6-5,TRBD1,TRBJ1-5
CASSQETSYEQYF,TGTGCCAGCAGCCAAGAAACTAGCTACGAGCAGTACTTC,-,TRBV4-2,-,TRBJ2-7
CASSLAGGNQPQHF,TGTGCCAGTAGTTTGGCAGGGGGAAATCAGCCCCAGCATTTT,-,TRBV19,TRBD1,TRBJ1-5
CASSQEFDFSTSYEQYF,TGCGCCAGCAGCCAAGAATTCGACTTCTCCACCTCCTACGAGCAGTACTTC,-,TRBV4-1,-,TRBJ2-7
CASSRQPTGGNNSPLHF,TGTGCCAGCAGTCGACAACCAACAGGGGGCAATAATTCACCCCTCCACTTT,-,TRBV6-6,TRBD1,TRBJ1-6
CASSKGKGQPPNTGELFF,TGTGCCAGCAGCAAAGGCAAGGGACAGCCACCTAACACCGGGGAGCTGTTTTTT,-,TRBV21-1,-,TRBJ2-2
CATHRGDTEAFF,TGTGCCACACACAGGGGGGACACTGAAGCTTTCTTT,-,TRBV10-3,TRBD1,TRBJ1-1
CASSQGLTAFYEQYF,TGTGCCAGCAGCCAAGGATTAACAGCCTTCTACGAGCAGTACTTC,-,TRBV3-1/TRBV3-2,-,TRBJ2-7
CASSYTNRVTGELFF,TGTGCCAGCAGTTACACGAACAGGGTCACCGGGGAGCTGTTTTTT,-,TRBV6-5,-,TRBJ2-2
CASSPRYSGANVLTF,TGTGCCAGCAGCCCCCGCTACTCTGGGGCCAACGTCCTGACTTTC,-,TRBV3-1/TRBV3-2,-,TRBJ2-6
CSATDRGAWSTYEQYF,TGCAGCGCCACCGACAGGGGCGCTTGGTCTACCTACGAGCAGTACTTC,-,TRBV29-1,TRBD1,TRBJ2-7
CASQLSAGGNTEAFF,TGTGCCAGTCAGTTATCAGCAGGGGGTAACACTGAAGCTTTCTTT,few,TRBV6-5,TRBD1,TRBJ1-1
CASSLTSGGTETQYF,TGTGCCAGCAGCCTGACTAGCGGGGGGACAGAGACCCAGTACTTC,-,TRBV6-6,TRBD2,TRBJ2-5
CASSSTGTSGNEQFF,TGTGCCAGCAGCTCCACCGGGACTAGCGGGAATGAGCAGTTCTTC,-,TRBV9,TRBD2,TRBJ2-1
CASSPSPTGLGQPQHF,TGCGCCAGCAGCCCGAGCCCTACAGGGCTCGGTCAGCCCCAGCATTTT,once,TRBV5-1,-,TRBJ1-5
CASSGDRGRDEKLFF,TGTGCCAGCAGTGGGGACAGGGGAAGGGACGAAAAACTGTTTTTT,-,TRBV6-6,TRBD1,TRBJ1-4
CASSQWTGALFGLNSPLHF,TGCGCCAGCAGCCAATGGACAGGGGCCCTGTTTGGCCTTAATTCACCCCTCCACTTT,-,TRBV4-1,TRBD1,TRBJ1-6
CASRANAGVPGYTF,TGCGCCAGCAGGGCTAATGCAGGGGTCCCTGGCTACACCTTC,-,TRBV5-1,-,TRBJ1-2
CASNPGGERVDTQYF,TGTGCCAGCAATCCAGGGGGTGAGCGGGTGGATACGCAGTATTTT,-,TRBV28,-,TRBJ2-3
CATSDSGKGNTEAFF,TGTGCCACCAGTGATTCCGGGAAGGGGAACACTGAAGCTTTCTTT,-,TRBV24-1,-,TRBJ1-1
CASSQPQGDNYGYTF,TGTGCCAGCAGCCAACCACAGGGGGATAACTATGGCTACACCTTC,once,TRBV5-6,TRBD1,TRBJ1-2
CASSPAGGGVLHSGNTIYF,TGTGCCAGCAGCCCAGCGGGGGGTGGCGTACTCCACTCTGGAAACACCATATATTTT,-,TRBV7-9,-,TRBJ1-3
CATSGGTGGNEQFF,TGTGCCACCAGTGGTGGGACAGGGGGCAATGAGCAGTTCTTC,-,TRBV24-1,TRBD1,TRBJ2-1
CASSLALTSGYEQYF,TGCGCCAGCAGCTTGGCCTTGACTAGCGGTTACGAGCAGTACTTC,once,TRBV5-1,TRBD2,TRBJ2-7
CASRDSGTKETQYF,TGTGCCAGCAGGGATAGCGGGACCAAAGAGACCCAGTACTTC,-,TRBV6-5,TRBD2,TRBJ2-5
CASSSQGLTGLGYTF,TGTGCCAGCAGCTCACAAGGATTAACAGGGTTGGGCTACACCTTC,-,TRBV7-2,-,TRBJ1-2
CASSLSVGLAENTGELFF,TGTGCCAGCAGCTTGTCCGTTGGACTAGCGGAAAACACCGGGGAGCTGTTTTTT,-,TRBV5-6,TRBD2,TRBJ2-2
CATSDSRDSSYEQYF,TGTGCCACCAGTGATTCCCGGGACAGCTCCTACGAGCAGTACTTC,-,TRBV24-1,TRBD1,TRBJ2-7
CASSIDSTTGNEQFF,TGTGCCAGTAGTATAGACTCTACGACGGGAAATGAGCAGTTCTTC,-,TRBV19,-,TRBJ2-1
CATRGGERGKDTQYF,TGTGCCACCAGGGGGGGGGAGCGGGGCAAAGATACGCAGTATTTT,once,TRBV15,TRBD2,TRBJ2-3
CASSQDPWGRGGTEAFF,TGTGCCAGCAGCCAAGATCCATGGGGAAGGGGAGGCACTGAAGCTTTCTTT,-,TRBV14,-,TRBJ1-1
CASSLTSGSSYNEQFF,TGCGCCAGCAGCTTGACTAGCGGTAGCTCCTACAATGAGCAGTTCTTC,-,TRBV5-1,TRBD2,TRBJ2-1
CASSRTGSGIETQYF,TGTGCCAGCAGTCGGACAGGGAGTGGAATAGAGACCCAGTACTTC,-,TRBV2,TRBD1,TRBJ2-5
CATSDLHQGTDTQYF,TGTGCCACCAGTGATTTGCACCAGGGAACAGATACGCAGTATTTT,-,TRBV24-1,-,TRBJ2-3
CASSWTGPGELFF,TGTGCCAGCAGCTGGACAGGGCCCGGGGAGCTGTTTTTT,-,TRBV7-6,TRBD1,TRBJ2-2
CASSPTSPPPYNEQFF,TGTGCCAGCAGTCCTACCTCCCCTCCCCCGTACAATGAGCAGTTCTTC,-,TRBV27,-,TRBJ2-1
CASSAGNTIYF,TGCGCCAGCAGTGCGGGAAACACCATATATTTT,-,TRBV10-2,-,TRBJ1-3
CASSQELAGDYNEQFF,TGCGCCAGCAGCCAAGAGTTGGCGGGGGACTACAATGAGCAGTTCTTC,-,TRBV4-3,TRBD2,TRBJ2-1
CAWSALGGTGEKLFF,TGTGCCTGGAGTGCATTGGGCGGGACAGGCGAAAAACTGTTTTTT,-,TRBV30,TRBD1,TRBJ1-4
CATSRPKTSGRGGTDTQYF,TGTGCCACCAGCAGACCCAAGACTAGCGGGAGGGGAGGCACAGATACGCAGTATTTT,-,TRBV15,TRBD2,TRBJ2-3
CAWSPPDRTNTEAFF,TGTGCCTGGAGTCCACCCGACAGGACTAACACTGAAGCTTTCTTT,-,TRBV30,-,TRBJ1-1
CAIIQKETQYF,TGTGCCATCATCCAGAAAGAGACCCAGTACTTC,-,TRBV10-3,-,TRBJ2-5
CASSSGPYGYTF,TGTGCCAGCAGCTCAGGGCCATATGGCTACACCTTC,-,TRBV5-6,-,TRBJ1-2
CASSGTGGGAEAFF,TGTGCCAGCTCCGGGACAGGGGGCGGCGCTGAAGCTTTCTTT,-,TRBV18,TRBD1,TRBJ1-1
CASSVGGTANEKLFF,TGTGCCAGCAGCGTAGGGGGGACAGCTAATGAAAAACTGTTTTTT,-,TRBV9,TRBD1,TRBJ1-4
CAPGQGTNEQFF,TGTGCCCCGGGGCAGGGGACGAATGAGCAGTTCTTC,-,TRBV12-3/TRBV12-4,-,TRBJ2-1
CASSLLGVNSPLHF,TGTGCCAGCAGTTTATTAGGGGTTAATTCACCCCTCCACTTT,-,TRBV27,-,TRBJ1-6
CAAGQVNTEAFF,TGTGCCGCCGGACAAGTGAACACTGAAGCTTTCTTT,-,TRBV10-3,-,TRBJ1-1
CASSLSSGGAWDTQYF,TGTGCCAGCAGCTTATCCAGCGGGGGTGCTTGGGATACGCAGTATTTT,-,TRBV13,TRBD2,TRBJ2-3